This T cell receptor (beta chain) was sequenced for a study of Ad26.COV2.S vaccination and SARS-CoV-2 variants. Study as a whole: Ad26.COV2.S given intramuscularly, once or twice 56 days apart.

As regards this clone: As yet, its antigen is unknown.

Treatment reported: roughly 19 received Ad26.COV2.S at low or high dose, single or two shots; a few received placebo; per-sample allocation not given. Each sample was drawn 63 days after the first injection (of vaccine or placebo). Boston supplied an adult donor aged 18-55 years. Sequencing used immunoSEQ multiplex PCR; TCRdb keeps in-frame clones, though not all of them. Among a few hundred thousand clones listed, 83% were seen once. Findings of the study overall: Higher spike-specific TCR breadth was found in vaccine recipients than in placebo recipients.

The sequence was collected from a person aged 18-65 years who received the Ad26.COV2.S COVID-19 vaccine or a placebo. The source was peripheral blood, collected in a trial of Ad26.COV2.S vaccine versus placebo.

The chain's CDR3 is CASSLYAGNYNEQFF. DNA for the CDR3: TGTGCCAGCAGCTTATATGCGGGAAACTACAATGAGCAGTTCTTC. V usage is TRBV7-2 and J usage is TRBJ2-1; the D gene is possibly TRBD2 (6 bases). V was cut by 2 bases and J by 3 bases, with 11 bases left in between. The CDR3 has 15 amino acids. Germline V gene lookup returns CDR1 SGHTA and CDR2 FQGNSA. The whole variable domain, filled in from reference TRBV7-2 and TRBJ2-1, reads GAGVSQSPSNKVTEKGKDVELRCDPISGHTALYWYRQSLGQGLEFLIYFQGNSAPDKSGLPSDRFSAERTGGSVSTLTIQRTQQEDSAVYLCASSLYAGNYNEQFFGPGTRLTVL.